This T cell receptor (beta chain) emerged from a study of blood T cell repertoires in COVID-19. Turning to the study itself: The United States, Italy and Spain supplied acute and convalescent COVID-19 samples.

The CDR3 runs to 14 residues. V lost 7 bases, J lost 5 bases, and 5 bases stayed unmatched. From germline, CDR1 is LNHDA and CDR2 SQIVND (reference sequence). The table lists this clone with a count of one. Cohorts were based on clinical histories the participants reported. Two consecutive negative NP/OP PCR tests, clearance, or resolved symptoms defined Cohort 3 recovery. Per the original data handling: Amplifying reference gene primers gave estimates of nucleated cell counts. TCRdb's table, derived via immunoSEQ multiplex PCR, lists solely in-frame clones and lacks some. D and trimming were read from the DNA, whereas the V and J calls and clone size are those reported in that table. The sample lists a few hundred thousand clones; 82% were seen once.

Sequencing was done on a sample of PBMCs or T cells enriched from blood (not recorded which). This sequence originates from a woman in her sixties who had recovered from COVID-19. The V and J genes are TRBV19 and TRBJ2-1; TRBD2 matches 10 bases. The CDR3 reads CASNRAGGHNEQFF. The CDR3 DNA is TGTGCCAGTAATCGAGCGGGAGGGCACAATGAGCAGTTCTTC. The full variable domain, with the rest looked up from reference TRBV19 and TRBJ2-1, is DGGITQSPKYLFRKEGQNVTLSCEQNLNHDAMYWYRQDPGQGLRLIYYSQIVNDFQKGDIAEGYSVSREKKESFPLTVTSAQKNPTAFYLCASNRAGGHNEQFFGPGTRLTVL.